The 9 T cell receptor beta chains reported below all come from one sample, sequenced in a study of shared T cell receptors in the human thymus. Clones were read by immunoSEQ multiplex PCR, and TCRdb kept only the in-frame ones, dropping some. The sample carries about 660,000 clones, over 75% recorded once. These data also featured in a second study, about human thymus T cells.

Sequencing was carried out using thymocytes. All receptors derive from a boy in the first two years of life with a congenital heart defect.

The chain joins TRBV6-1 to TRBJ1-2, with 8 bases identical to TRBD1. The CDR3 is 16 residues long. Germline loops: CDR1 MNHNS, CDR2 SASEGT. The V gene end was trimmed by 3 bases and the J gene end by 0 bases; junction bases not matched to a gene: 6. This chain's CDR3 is CASSEAGGPSNYGYTF. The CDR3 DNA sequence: TGTGCCAGCAGTGAGGCAGGGGGCCCATCTAACTATGGCTACACCTTC.

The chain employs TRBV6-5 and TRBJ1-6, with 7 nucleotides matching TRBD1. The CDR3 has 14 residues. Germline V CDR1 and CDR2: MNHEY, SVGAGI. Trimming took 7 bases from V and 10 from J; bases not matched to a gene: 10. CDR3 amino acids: CASNHRQGKSPLHF. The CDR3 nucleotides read TGTGCCAGCAACCACCGACAGGGAAAGTCACCCCTCCACTTT.

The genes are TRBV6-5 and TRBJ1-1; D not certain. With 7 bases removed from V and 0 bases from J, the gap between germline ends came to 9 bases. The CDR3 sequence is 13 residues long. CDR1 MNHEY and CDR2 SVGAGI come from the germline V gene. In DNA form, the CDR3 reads TGTGCCAGCACCAATCAGGTGAACACTGAAGCTTTCTTT. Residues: CASTNQVNTEAFF.

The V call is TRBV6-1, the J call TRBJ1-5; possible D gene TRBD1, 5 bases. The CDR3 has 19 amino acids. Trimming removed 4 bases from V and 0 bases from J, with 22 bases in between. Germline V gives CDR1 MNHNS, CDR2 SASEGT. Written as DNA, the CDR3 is TGTGCCAGCAGTGCGTTGGGGGGGGGTTCAAACGATAGCAATCAGCCCCAGCATTTT. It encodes CASSALGGGSNDSNQPQHF.

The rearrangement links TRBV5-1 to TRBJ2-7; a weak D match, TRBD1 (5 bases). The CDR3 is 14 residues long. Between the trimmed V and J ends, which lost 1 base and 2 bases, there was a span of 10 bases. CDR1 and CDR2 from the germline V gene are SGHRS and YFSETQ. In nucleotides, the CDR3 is TGCGCCAGCAGCTTGCTAGGACAAACCTACGAGCAGTACTTC. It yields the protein CASSLLGQTYEQYF.

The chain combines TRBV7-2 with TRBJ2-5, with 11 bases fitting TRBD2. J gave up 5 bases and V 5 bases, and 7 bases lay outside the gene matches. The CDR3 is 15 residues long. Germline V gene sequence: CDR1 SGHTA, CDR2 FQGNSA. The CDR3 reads CASSILAGGRETQYF. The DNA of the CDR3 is TGTGCCAGCAGCATCCTAGCGGGGGGTCGGGAGACCCAGTACTTC. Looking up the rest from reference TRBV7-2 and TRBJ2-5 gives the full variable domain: GAGVSQSPSNKVTEKGKDVELRCDPISGHTALYWYRQSLGQGLEFLIYFQGNSAPDKSGLPSDRFSAERTGGSVSTLTIQRTQQEDSAVYLCASSILAGGRETQYFGPGTRLLVL.

DNA for the CDR3: TGTGCCATCAGTGTTGACAGGGGTAGTTATGGCTACACCTTC. Its protein product is CAISVDRGSYGYTF. This sequence joins TRBV10-3 and TRBJ1-2, with 8 bases identical to TRBD1. Germline V CDR1 and CDR2: ENHRY, SYGVKD. The J segment lost 5 bases and the V segment lost 4 bases, leaving 6 bases of the junction unmatched. The CDR3 covers 14 residues.

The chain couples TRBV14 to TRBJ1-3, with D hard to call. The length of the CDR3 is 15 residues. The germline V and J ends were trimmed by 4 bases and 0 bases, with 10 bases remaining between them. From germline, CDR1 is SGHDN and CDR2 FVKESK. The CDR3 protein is CASSPRVNSGNTIYF. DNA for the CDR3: TGTGCCAGCAGCCCGAGGGTAAACTCTGGAAACACCATATATTTT.

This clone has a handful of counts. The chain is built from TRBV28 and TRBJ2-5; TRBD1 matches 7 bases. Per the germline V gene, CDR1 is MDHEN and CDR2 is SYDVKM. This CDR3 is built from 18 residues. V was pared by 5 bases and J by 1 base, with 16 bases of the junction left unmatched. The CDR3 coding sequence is TGTGCCAGCAGTACTACCATCGACAGGGACAAACCCCAAGAGACCCAGTACTTC. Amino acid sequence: CASSTTIDRDKPQETQYF. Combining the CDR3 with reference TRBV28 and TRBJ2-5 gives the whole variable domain DVKVTQSSRYLVKRTGEKVFLECVQDMDHENMFWYRQDPGLGLRLIYFSYDVKMKEKGDIPEGYSVSREKKERFSLILESASTNQTSMYLCASSTTIDRDKPQETQYFGPGTRLLVL.